This T cell receptor beta chain was retrieved from a study of cytomegalovirus exposure and HLA in healthy donors. CDR1 and CDR2 (germline): SGDLS, YYNGEE. This CDR3 is 14 amino acids long. The V gene end was trimmed by 3 bases and the J gene end by 4 bases; junction bases not matched to a gene: 4. The PCR contained 60 Vbeta and 13 Jbeta primers. How the authors handled the data: Per a later analysis, the number of unique TCR beta chains was roughly 83 million, of which about 11 million were shared. Here immunoSEQ multiplex PCR was the method, and the copy in TCRdb shows in-frame clones only, minus some. The V and J calls and clone size were taken over from that table, and D and trimming were inferred from the DNA. The sample has 75,000 to 95,000 clones, roughly 80% seen once; the top ten hold around an eighth. Study results and limitations: When the data were analyzed later, several of the most significant clusters appeared to be linked to common viral pathogens. Researchers counted over 150 TCR beta chains as cytomegalovirus-associated.

On this clone: The antigen is unknown.

This cohort consisted of healthy bone marrow donors. Sequencing was performed on PBMCs. The rearrangement links TRBV9 to TRBJ2-5; the match to TRBD2 covers 9 bases. The sequence was collected from a human donor in good health. The chain's CDR3 is CASSDLSGGETQYF. CDR3 sequence (DNA): TGTGCCAGCAGCGACCTTAGCGGGGGAGAGACCCAGTACTTC.